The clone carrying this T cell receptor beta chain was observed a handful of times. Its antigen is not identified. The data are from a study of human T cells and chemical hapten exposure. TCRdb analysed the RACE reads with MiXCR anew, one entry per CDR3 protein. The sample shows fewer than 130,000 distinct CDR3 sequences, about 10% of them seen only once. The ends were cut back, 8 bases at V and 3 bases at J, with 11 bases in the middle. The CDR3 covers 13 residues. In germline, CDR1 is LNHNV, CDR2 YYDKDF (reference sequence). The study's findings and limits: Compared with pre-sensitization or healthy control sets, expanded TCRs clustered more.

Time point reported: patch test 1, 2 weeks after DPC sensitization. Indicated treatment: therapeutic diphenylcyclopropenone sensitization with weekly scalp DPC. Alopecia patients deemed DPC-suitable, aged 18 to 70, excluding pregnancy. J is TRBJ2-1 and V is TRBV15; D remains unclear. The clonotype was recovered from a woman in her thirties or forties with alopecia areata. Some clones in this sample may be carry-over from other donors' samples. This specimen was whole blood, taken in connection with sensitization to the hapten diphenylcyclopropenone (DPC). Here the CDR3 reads CATGWRIYNEQFF. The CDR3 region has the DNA TGTGCCACCGGCTGGCGGATCTACAATGAGCAGTTCTTC.